Sequencing of this T cell receptor (beta chain) was carried out in a study of shared clonotypes between healthy human individuals. Study summary: There were three CD4 naive, three CD4 memory, two CD8 naive and one CD8 memory plates per donor.

Germline CDR1 is SGHRS and CDR2 is YFSETQ. The CDR3 runs 15 residues. The V and J ends lost 2 bases and 1 base, in that order; junction bases with no gene match: 4. Running of the assay took place at deep level. Every subset's genomic DNA went evenly onto several immunoSEQ plates. In the source study's methods: ImmunoSEQ junction-only sequences lacked quality scores, so their filtering differed. Profiled with immunoSEQ multiplex PCR; TCRdb holds only in-frame clones, not every one. The V and J calls and clone size come from that table; D and trimming were worked out from the DNA. Found here are roughly 760,000 clones, around 67% of them singletons; the top ten hold approximately 1.8%. In its sample, this clone was seen a few times.

The sample was memory CD4+ T cells sorted from blood. Subset here: CD45RA-negative fraction. The source is a woman between 25 and 40 years old in good health. This chain joins TRBV5-1 and TRBJ1-1, with 8 bases aligning to TRBD1. CDR3 nucleotides: TGCGCCAGCAGCTTCCAGGGGGCTGAGAACACTGAAGCTTTCTTT. This translates into CASSFQGAENTEAFF.